This T cell receptor beta chain was recovered during a study of PD-1 blockade in mismatch repair-deficient tumors. The V gene lost 1 base and the J gene lost 1 base, with 8 bases spanning the gap. Germline V lookup: CDR1 LGHNA, CDR2 YSLEER. The CDR3 has 14 amino acids. Libraries were prepared by immunoSEQ multiplex PCR; TCRdb keeps only in-frame clonotypes and omits some of them. The sample has about 84,000 clones, approximately 84% seen once. This material consisted of peripheral blood, taken 12 weeks after starting pembrolizumab. The receptor was derived from an adult with mismatch repair-deficient cancer. V and J are TRBV4-3 and TRBJ2-7; D unresolved. CDR3 loop: CASSQGSESYEQYF. CDR3 DNA sequence: TGCGCCAGCAGCCAAGGGTCGGAATCCTACGAGCAGTACTTC.